These T cell receptor beta chains were read from a single sample in a study of blood T cell repertoires in COVID-19. TCRdb's copy holds only in-frame clones and misses some; the assay was immunoSEQ multiplex PCR. Of approximately 350,000 clones listed, approximately 84% are singletons. Sequenced sample: PBMCs or T cells enriched from blood (not recorded which). Receptor source: a woman under 40 who had recovered from COVID-19. Both conserved end residues are part of each CDR3. A D gene is named only where the DNA matches it firmly. The listing skips clone size in some rows; elsewhere it reads once, few, many or a size class.

v_gene: TRBV6-5
d_gene: .
abundance: .
j_gene: TRBJ1-4
CDR3nt: TGTGCCAGCAATTTCGGGACAATTAATGAAAAACTGTTTTTT
CDR3aa: CASNFGTINEKLFF

v_gene: TRBV5-8
d_gene: .
abundance: .
j_gene: TRBJ2-3
CDR3nt: TGTGCCAGCAGCTTGGCGTTCAGCACAGATACGCAGTATTTT
CDR3aa: CASSLAFSTDTQYF

v_gene: TRBV19
d_gene: .
abundance: once
j_gene: TRBJ2-1
CDR3nt: TGTGCCAGTAGTCCACGCCTCCCGGGAGTCGTAAATGAGCAGTTCTTC
CDR3aa: CASSPRLPGVVNEQFF

v_gene: TRBV15
d_gene: .
abundance: .
j_gene: TRBJ2-7
CDR3nt: TGTGCCACCAGTACCAATAGGGGCTACGAGCAGTACTTC
CDR3aa: CATSTNRGYEQYF

v_gene: TRBV27
d_gene: .
abundance: .
j_gene: TRBJ1-6
CDR3nt: TGTGCCAGCACCCCTTGGGGCGGGGATAATTCACCCCTCCACTTT
CDR3aa: CASTPWGGDNSPLHF

v_gene: TRBV27
d_gene: .
abundance: few
j_gene: TRBJ2-2
CDR3nt: TGTGCCAGCAGGTCGTTCGGGGAGCTGTTTTTT
CDR3aa: CASRSFGELFF

v_gene: TRBV21-1
d_gene: .
abundance: .
j_gene: TRBJ2-1
CDR3nt: TGTGCCAGCAGCTTAACGGCGGGGGACAATGAGCAGTTCTTC
CDR3aa: CASSLTAGDNEQFF

v_gene: TRBV19
d_gene: TRBD1
abundance: .
j_gene: TRBJ2-5
CDR3nt: TGTGCCAGTAGTATCAGGACAGGGACACAAGAGACCCAGTACTTC
CDR3aa: CASSIRTGTQETQYF

v_gene: TRBV2
d_gene: TRBD2
abundance: .
j_gene: TRBJ2-5
CDR3nt: TGTGCCAGCAGTGAAGCGGGAGGGGCCCAAGAGACCCAGTACTTC
CDR3aa: CASSEAGGAQETQYF

v_gene: TRBV28
d_gene: TRBD1
abundance: .
j_gene: TRBJ1-2
CDR3nt: TGTGCCAGCAGCCGAGGGACAGTTCTCACCTTC
CDR3aa: CASSRGTVLTF

v_gene: TRBV27
d_gene: .
abundance: few
j_gene: TRBJ2-7
CDR3nt: TGTGCCAGCAGCTCACGTGGCGGCTACGAGCAGTACTTC
CDR3aa: CASSSRGGYEQYF

v_gene: TRBV28
d_gene: TRBD2
abundance: .
j_gene: TRBJ2-7
CDR3nt: TGTGCCAGTTACGACGGGGGGTCCTCCTACGAGCAGTACTTC
CDR3aa: CASYDGGSSYEQYF

v_gene: TRBV5-1
d_gene: .
abundance: .
j_gene: TRBJ2-1
CDR3nt: TGCGCCAGCACCCGCGATTCAGGCAATGAGCAGTTCTTC
CDR3aa: CASTRDSGNEQFF

v_gene: TRBV5-1
d_gene: .
abundance: once
j_gene: TRBJ1-1
CDR3nt: TGCGCCAGCAGCTTGGGCCCAGGCCCGAACACTGAAGCTTTCTTT
CDR3aa: CASSLGPGPNTEAFF

v_gene: TRBV6-5
d_gene: TRBD1
abundance: once
j_gene: TRBJ1-2
CDR3nt: TGTGCCAGCATTACTGGACAGGGTGCCTATGGCTACACCTTC
CDR3aa: CASITGQGAYGYTF

v_gene: TRBV6-5
d_gene: .
abundance: .
j_gene: TRBJ1-2
CDR3nt: TGTGCCAGCAATTATCCTCATCCAGACTATGGCTACACCTTC
CDR3aa: CASNYPHPDYGYTF

v_gene: TRBV14
d_gene: TRBD2
abundance: .
j_gene: TRBJ2-1
CDR3nt: TGTGCCAGCAGCCAAGGCCTAGCGGGAGGGCTTCTATATCGGTCCTACAATGAGCAGTTCTTC
CDR3aa: CASSQGLAGGLLYRSYNEQFF

v_gene: TRBV5-6
d_gene: .
abundance: once
j_gene: TRBJ2-7
CDR3nt: TGTGCCAGCGGAGGACAGTTCGAGCAGTACTTC
CDR3aa: CASGGQFEQYF

v_gene: TRBV7-8
d_gene: .
abundance: .
j_gene: TRBJ2-7
CDR3nt: TGTGCCAGCAGCTTAGGGCAGGGAAGCTCCTACGAGCAGTACTTC
CDR3aa: CASSLGQGSSYEQYF

v_gene: TRBV20-1
d_gene: .
abundance: .
j_gene: TRBJ1-2
CDR3nt: TGCAGTGCTAGAGATTTCGGTGGCTACACCTTC
CDR3aa: CSARDFGGYTF

v_gene: TRBV10-2
d_gene: TRBD1
abundance: .
j_gene: TRBJ2-2
CDR3nt: TGCGCCAGCAGTGCCCTCGGACAGGGACCCAACACCGGGGAGCTGTTTTTT
CDR3aa: CASSALGQGPNTGELFF

v_gene: TRBV7-3
d_gene: .
abundance: once
j_gene: TRBJ2-2
CDR3nt: TGTGCCAGCAGCTCAGATAGCGGAGTGAACACCGGGGAGCTGTTTTTT
CDR3aa: CASSSDSGVNTGELFF

v_gene: TRBV11-2
d_gene: .
abundance: .
j_gene: TRBJ2-7
CDR3nt: TGTGCCAGCAGCTTATTGGGGGCAGTTTCCTACGAGCAGTACTTC
CDR3aa: CASSLLGAVSYEQYF

v_gene: TRBV27
d_gene: .
abundance: many
j_gene: TRBJ1-2
CDR3nt: TGTGCCAGCAGTTTATTTATGGGCCGCGGCTACACCTTC
CDR3aa: CASSLFMGRGYTF

v_gene: TRBV2
d_gene: .
abundance: .
j_gene: TRBJ1-1
CDR3nt: TGTGCCAGCAGTGTGGACTCGAACACTGAAGCTTTCTTT
CDR3aa: CASSVDSNTEAFF

v_gene: TRBV28
d_gene: .
abundance: .
j_gene: TRBJ1-2
CDR3nt: TGTGCCAGCAGCACGGACGGAGGCTATGGCTACACCTTC
CDR3aa: CASSTDGGYGYTF

v_gene: TRBV11-1
d_gene: .
abundance: .
j_gene: TRBJ2-7
CDR3nt: TGTGCCAGCAGCTTAGGTCAGGGTAGGTCCTACGAGCAGTACTTC
CDR3aa: CASSLGQGRSYEQYF

v_gene: TRBV4-2
d_gene: TRBD1
abundance: .
j_gene: TRBJ2-7
CDR3nt: TGTGCCAGCAGCCGAACCACCGGGACAGGGATATACGAGCAGTACTTC
CDR3aa: CASSRTTGTGIYEQYF

v_gene: TRBV7-6
d_gene: .
abundance: once
j_gene: TRBJ2-1
CDR3nt: TGTGCCAGCAGCCCCGGGGGTGGCACCTACAATGAGCAGTTCTTC
CDR3aa: CASSPGGGTYNEQFF

v_gene: TRBV2
d_gene: TRBD2
abundance: .
j_gene: TRBJ2-7
CDR3nt: TGTGCCAGCAGTGACCGACTAGCGGGGAGCTACGAGCAGTACTTC
CDR3aa: CASSDRLAGSYEQYF

v_gene: TRBV5-1
d_gene: TRBD1
abundance: .
j_gene: TRBJ1-6
CDR3nt: TGCGCCAGCAGCTCCCAGGGACAGAATTCACCCCTCCACTTT
CDR3aa: CASSSQGQNSPLHF

v_gene: TRBV9
d_gene: .
abundance: .
j_gene: TRBJ1-1
CDR3nt: TGTGCCAGCAGCGTATGGGGGGAAGTAGACACTGAAGCTTTCTTT
CDR3aa: CASSVWGEVDTEAFF